This T cell receptor beta chain appears in the sequencing data of a study of PD-1 blockade in classical Hodgkin lymphoma. Study results and limitations: Diminished baseline TCR diversity has been reported in newly diagnosed patients relative to healthy donors.

Some clones are missing from TCRdb's copy, which holds only in-frame ones; the method was immunoSEQ multiplex PCR. The sample comprises around 30,000 clones, just over 90% of which are singletons, and 3.5% to 4% rests with the top ten. A word on this clone: The antigen is undetermined. The sample has other DNA sequences that encode this CDR3 too.

Time point: newly diagnosed, previously untreated cHL patient sample. The germline V gene encodes CDR1 LNHDA and CDR2 SQIVND (reference sequence). The CDR3 consists of 15 residues. Unmatched junction bases numbered 10, after V lost 8 bases and J lost 3 bases. The source of this sequence is a human donor with classical Hodgkin lymphoma. V is TRBV19 and J is TRBJ1-5; the match to TRBD1 covers 7 bases. The sequenced sample was peripheral blood mononuclear cells (PBMCs). The CDR3 here is CASSRQGGSNQPQHF. The CDR3 nucleotides are TGTGCCAGTTCCCGACAGGGAGGGTCCAATCAGCCCCAGCATTTT.